Below, 27 T cell receptor beta chains from the same sample are listed, as sequenced in a study of metastatic and nonmetastatic thyroid tumors. TCRdb ran MiXCR on the PCR reads. The top ten clones hold under 9.5% of a sample with around 34,000 clones, less than 20% of them seen once. Each patient came to thyroid surgery without any prior treatment (of any kind). The sample taken for sequencing was blood. Every receptor here comes from a female donor with papillary thyroid cancer or a benign thyroid nodule (not recorded which). Some clones in this sample may be carry-over from other donors' samples.

This clone has at least ten counts. The V gene is TRBV6-1, the J gene TRBJ2-7; 7 nucleotides match TRBD2. This CDR3 contains 14 residues. V shed 2 bases, J shed 2 bases, and the junction held 3 bases outside the gene matches. Germline values: CDR1 MNHNS, CDR2 SASEGT. Here the CDR3 DNA reads TGTGCCAGCAGTGAAAGTGGGAGGGCCTACGAGCAGTACTTC. Protein product: CASSESGRAYEQYF.

At least ten counts were recorded for this clone. The V gene is TRBV7-3, the J gene TRBJ2-7; D is uncertain. This CDR3 is 11 amino acids long. Germline V gene data show CDR1 as SGHTA and CDR2 as FQGTGA. V lost 8 bases to trimming and J lost 0 bases, with 5 bases between them. The DNA of the CDR3 is TGTGCCAGCTCCGTCTCCTACGAGCAGTACTTC. Amino acids: CASSVSYEQYF.

This clone showed up many times. CDR3 bases: TGTGCCAGCAGCTTGCGGACACCCGGCTATGGCTACACCTTC. This gives the protein CASSLRTPGYGYTF. The chain links TRBV5-4 to TRBJ1-2; tentative D call: TRBD1 (5 bases). This CDR3 region has 14 residues. Trimming took off 1 base at V and 4 bases at J, with 11 bases between the two ends. CDR1 is SGHNT and CDR2 is YYREEE in the germline V gene (reference sequence).

This clone is labeled as medium-sized (0.01 to 0.1%). The genes are TRBV4-1 and TRBJ2-7; 11 bases map to TRBD2. Germline V gene lookup returns CDR1 MGHRA and CDR2 YSYEKL. The CDR3 is made up of 16 amino acids. V lost 5 bases and J lost 0; bases outside the gene matches: 6. CDR3 in amino acids: CASSFRLAGNSYEQYF. DNA for the CDR3: TGCGCCAGCAGCTTCCGACTAGCGGGGAACTCCTACGAGCAGTACTTC.

The table lists this clone with many counts. V and J are TRBV20-1 and TRBJ1-5; 9 nucleotides line up with TRBD1. V gave up 7 bases and J gave up 0 bases; unmatched junction bases: 4. CDR1 DFQATT and CDR2 SNEGSKA come from the germline V gene (reference sequence). This CDR3 is built from 14 residues. The DNA of the CDR3 is TGCAGTGGGGCGGACAGGGGTAGCAATCAGCCCCAGCATTTT. Residues: CSGADRGSNQPQHF.

This clone was seen at least ten times. The rearrangement joins TRBV7-9 to TRBJ1-3, with D uncertain. The V gene lost 5 bases and the J gene lost 0 bases, with 8 bases spanning the gap. The CDR3 spans 14 residues. Germline values: CDR1 SEHNR, CDR2 FQNEAQ (reference sequence). DNA for the CDR3: TGTGCCAGCAGCGACGGGATCTCTGGAAACACCATATATTTT. As protein: CASSDGISGNTIYF.

The table lists this clone with many counts. The J gene is TRBJ2-2, the V gene TRBV9; tentative D call: TRBD2 (5 bases). Germline V gene lookup returns CDR1 SGDLS and CDR2 YYNGEE. This CDR3 has 13 amino acids. Trimming left V 2 bases short and J 3 bases short, with 5 bases between. The CDR3 sequence is CASSVEDTGELFF. The CDR3 coding sequence is TGTGCCAGCAGCGTGGAGGACACCGGGGAGCTGTTTTTT. Full variable domain (outside the CDR3, taken from reference TRBV9 and TRBJ2-2): DSGVTQTPKHLITATGQRVTLRCSPRSGDLSVYWYQQSLDQGLQFLIQYYNGEERAKGNILERFSAQQFPDLHSELNLSSLELGDSALYFCASSVEDTGELFFGEGSRLTVL.

This chain connects TRBV5-1 to TRBJ2-2; 9 bases line up with TRBD1. Germline V gives CDR1 SGHRS, CDR2 YFSETQ. The CDR3 is made up of 18 amino acids. The ends lost 2 bases at V and 9 bases at J; junction bases unmatched: 17. The CDR3 DNA is TGCGCCAGCAGCTTATACGGACAGGGGTCCGGCAGGGGTCGGGAGCTGTTTTTT. It translates to CASSLYGQGSGRGRELFF.

This clone was found many times. The V and J genes are TRBV20-1 and TRBJ2-5; no firm D call. The CDR3 runs to 16 residues. The V gene lost 4 bases and the J gene lost 5 bases, with 23 bases spanning the gap. Germline V gives CDR1 DFQATT, CDR2 SNEGSKA (reference sequence). The DNA of the CDR3 is TGCAGTGCTACTTTTCTGGCAGCCCTACCGTCCGAGACCCAGTACTTC. Residues: CSATFLAALPSETQYF.

This clone was observed at least ten times. The rearrangement uses TRBV12-3 or TRBV12-4 and TRBJ1-1, with D tentatively TRBD1 (5 bases). Trimming cost V 3 bases and J 5 bases, with 10 bases left between them. CDR3 size: 13 residues. The DNA of the CDR3 is TGTGCCAGCAGTTTCGCGGGGGGTACTGAAGCTTTCTTT. This sequence encodes CASSFAGGTEAFF.

This chain joins TRBV6-1 and TRBJ2-7, with 7 bases fitting TRBD2. V trimming: 6 bases; J trimming: 1 base; junction bases outside the gene matches: 3. The CDR3 length is 13 residues. CDR1 and CDR2 (germline): MNHNS, SASEGT. The CDR3 DNA follows: TGTGCCAGCAGGCGGCGGGAGTCCTACGAGCAGTACTTC. Translated: CASRRRESYEQYF.

The V gene is TRBV4-3, the J gene TRBJ2-7, with 13 bases identical to TRBD2. J gave up 9 bases and V 4 bases, and 9 bases lay outside the gene matches. Per germline, CDR1 LGHNA and CDR2 YSLEER. CDR3 length equals 15 residues. The CDR3 here is CASSLGTSGIVVQYF. CDR3 bases: TGCGCCAGCAGCCTTGGGACTAGCGGGATCGTAGTGCAGTACTTC.

The genes are TRBV2 and TRBJ2-1, with no clear D. Trimming pared 6 bases from V and 8 bases from J, leaving 8 bases between. The CDR3 is made up of 11 amino acids. CDR1 is SNHLY, CDR2 FYNNEI, per germline. This chain's CDR3 is CASRSGDEQFF. The CDR3 DNA sequence: TGTGCCAGCAGGTCGGGCGATGAGCAGTTCTTC. The complete variable domain, with remaining parts taken from reference TRBV2 and TRBJ2-1, reads EPEVTQTPSHQVTQMGQEVILRCVPISNHLYFYWYRQILGQKVEFLVSFYNNEISEKSEIFDDQFSVERPDGSNFTLKIRSTKLEDSAMYFCASRSGDEQFFGPGTRLTVL.

This clone was seen a few times. The chain combines TRBV24-1 with TRBJ2-2; perhaps TRBD2 as D (5 bases). With 7 bases removed from V and 0 bases from J, the gap between germline ends came to 8 bases. Germline-derived CDR1 and CDR2 are KGHDR and SFDVKD. CDR3 length: 14 amino acids. The CDR3 DNA reads TGTGCCACCAGGGGGAGCCCGAACACCGGGGAGCTGTTTTTT. Translated: CATRGSPNTGELFF.

This clone was seen a handful of times. The chain has TRBV6-1 and TRBJ1-2; possible D gene TRBD1, 5 bases. V gave up 0 bases and J gave up 8 bases, with 13 bases separating them. Germline-derived CDR1 and CDR2 are MNHNS and SASEGT. This CDR3 is built from 14 residues. DNA for the CDR3: TGTGCCAGCAGTGAAGCAGGACGGACAACCGGCTACACCTTC. Protein sequence: CASSEAGRTTGYTF.

This clone was recorded a few times. The chain joins TRBV12-3 or TRBV12-4 to TRBJ2-1; 11 bases fit TRBD2. V lost 3 bases, J lost 7 bases, and 2 bases stayed unmatched. This CDR3 contains 14 residues. In DNA form, the CDR3 reads TGTGCCAGCAGTTTGGCTAGCGGGAGGAATGAGCAGTTCTTC. It is translated as CASSLASGRNEQFF.

This clone appeared a few times. The genes are TRBV5-1 and TRBJ2-7; possible D gene TRBD1, 7 bases. The ends were cut back, 5 bases at V and 2 bases at J, with 23 bases in the middle. The CDR3 is 17 residues long. Germline CDR1 is SGHRS and CDR2 is YFSETQ. This CDR3 is CASRRTTGGTVPYEQYF. The CDR3 DNA reads TGCGCCAGCAGACGTACGACTGGGGGGACAGTTCCCTACGAGCAGTACTTC.

By share, this clone ranks as medium-sized. The J gene is TRBJ2-2, the V gene TRBV11-1, with 9 bases identical to TRBD1. The trim removed 7 bases at V and 3 bases at J, leaving 6 bases unmatched. Germline V gene data show CDR1 as SGHAT and CDR2 as FQDESV (reference sequence). This CDR3 spans 15 amino acids. CDR3 nucleotides: TGTGCCAGCACCCAGACAGGGGGTTACACCGGGGAGCTGTTTTTT. Its translation: CASTQTGGYTGELFF.

This clone showed up just a few times. The chain recombines TRBV19 with TRBJ2-6; D gene unclear. From germline, CDR1 is LNHDA and CDR2 SQIVND (reference sequence). The germline V and J ends were trimmed by 7 bases and 2 bases, with 3 bases remaining between them. This CDR3 is 12 amino acids long. The CDR3 DNA is TGTGCCAGTACCACTGGGGCCAACGTCCTGACTTTC. It specifies CASTTGANVLTF.

The genes are TRBV6-1 and TRBJ2-1; 8 bases match TRBD1. This CDR3 is built from 16 residues. V lost 7 bases, J lost 4 bases, and 12 bases stayed unmatched. CDR1 is MNHNS and CDR2 is SASEGT in the germline V gene. For the CDR3, the DNA is TGTGCCAGCACCCACGGGGCAGGGGGCCTTTACAATGAGCAGTTCTTC. Protein sequence: CASTHGAGGLYNEQFF.

This chain uses TRBV28 with TRBJ1-2; D not certain. V was clipped by 6 bases and J by 2 bases, with 16 bases between them. CDR3 size: 15 residues. Germline V gene sequence: CDR1 MDHEN, CDR2 SYDVKM. The CDR3 DNA is TGTGCCAGCAGCACAACCAGGAGGATGAACTATGGCTACACCTTC. This sequence encodes CASSTTRRMNYGYTF.

In its sample, this clone was seen many times. A read error may be the cause here, since a much bigger clone is one base away. The same CDR3 is also encoded by other DNA sequences in this sample. The chain uses TRBV4-1 and TRBJ2-4; D is perhaps TRBD1 (5 bases). The germline V gene encodes CDR1 MGHRA and CDR2 YSYEKL. The V end lost 3 bases, the J end lost 10 bases, and 22 bases lay between the germline ends. The CDR3 runs to 16 residues. CDR3 coding DNA: TGCGCCAGCAGCCAGGAAGGGGCCAGTTCGTTAACGATTCAGTACTTC. It encodes CASSQEGASSLTIQYF.

CDR3 residues: CASRTGGTDTQYF. The CDR3 nucleotides read TGCGCCAGCAGGACCGGCGGTACAGATACGCAGTATTTT. The chain employs TRBV5-1 and TRBJ2-3; D remains unclear. This CDR3 comprises 13 residues. V dropped 5 bases and J dropped 3 bases, with 10 bases sitting between them. Germline loops: CDR1 SGHRS, CDR2 YFSETQ.

This clone is medium-sized in the sample. The chain uses TRBV19 and TRBJ1-6; D possibly corresponds to TRBD1 (5 bases). The CDR3 runs to 15 residues. The V end lost 7 bases, the J end lost 7 bases, and 17 bases lay between the germline ends. Germline values: CDR1 LNHDA, CDR2 SQIVND (reference sequence). CDR3 in DNA: TGTGCCAGTACTACAACCGGGACGGGAAATTCACCCCTCCACTTT. Encoded protein: CASTTTGTGNSPLHF.

There are many counts of this clone. The chain combines TRBV3-1 with TRBJ1-1; a weak D match, TRBD1 (6 bases). The CDR3 has 14 residues. Germline assignment: CDR1 LGHDT and CDR2 YNNKEL (reference sequence). V lost 3 bases and J 3 bases, leaving 11 bases between the germline ends. DNA of the CDR3: TGTGCCAGCAGCCAGCAGGGGAGGGACACTGAAGCTTTCTTT. As protein: CASSQQGRDTEAFF.

At least ten counts were recorded for this clone. V usage is TRBV11-2 and J usage is TRBJ2-7; TRBD1 is a possible D gene (5 bases). CDR1 is SGHAT, CDR2 FQNNGV, per germline. The length of the CDR3 is 14 residues. Trimming took off 3 bases at V and 1 base at J, with 10 bases between the two ends. CDR3 residues: CASSLWTLSYEQYF. CDR3 coding DNA: TGTGCCAGCAGCTTGTGGACACTTTCCTACGAGCAGTACTTC.

In its sample, this clone was seen many times. Germline and junction disagree at one end, which may indicate a read error. This sample includes further DNA sequences coding for the same CDR3. This chain links TRBV18 with TRBJ2-7; 12 bases agree with TRBD2. There are 19 residues in the CDR3. Germline assignment: CDR1 KGHSH and CDR2 LQKENI. The CDR3 protein is CASSPPLGRTSGATYEQYF. The CDR3 DNA is TGTGCCAGCTCACCACCGTTGGGCCGGACTAGCGGGGCAACCTATGAGCAGTACTTC.